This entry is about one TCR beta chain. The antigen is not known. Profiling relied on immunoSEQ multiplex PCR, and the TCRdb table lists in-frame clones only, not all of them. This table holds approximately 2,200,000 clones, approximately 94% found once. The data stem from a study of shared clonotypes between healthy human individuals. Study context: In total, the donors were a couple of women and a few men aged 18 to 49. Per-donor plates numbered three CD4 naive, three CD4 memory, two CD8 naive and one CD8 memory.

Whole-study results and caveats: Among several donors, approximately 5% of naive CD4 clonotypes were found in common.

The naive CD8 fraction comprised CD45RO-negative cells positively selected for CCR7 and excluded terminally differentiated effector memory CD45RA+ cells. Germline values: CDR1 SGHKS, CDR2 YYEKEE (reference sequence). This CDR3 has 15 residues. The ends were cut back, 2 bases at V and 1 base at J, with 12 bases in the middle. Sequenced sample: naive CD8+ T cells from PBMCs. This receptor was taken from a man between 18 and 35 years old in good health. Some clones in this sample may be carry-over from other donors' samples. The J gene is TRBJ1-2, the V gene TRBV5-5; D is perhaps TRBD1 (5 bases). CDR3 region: CASSFGLGDNYGYTF. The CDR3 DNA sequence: TGTGCCAGCAGCTTCGGTCTGGGGGATAACTATGGCTACACCTTC.